This T cell receptor beta chain was obtained from a study of Ad26.COV2.S vaccination and SARS-CoV-2 variants. Study as a whole: Intramuscular Ad26.COV2.S at 5x10^10 or 1x10^11 viral particles.

Profiled with immunoSEQ multiplex PCR; TCRdb holds only in-frame clones, not every one. The sample has around 370,000 clones, around 84% seen once. This CDR3 is built from 15 residues. Trimming shortened V by 3 bases and J by 1 base, and 11 bases separated the two germline ends. The germline V gene has CDR1 SGHDT and CDR2 YYEEEE. Noted treatment: some 20 received Ad26.COV2.S at low or high dose, single or two shots; about 5 received placebo; per-sample allocation not given. Samples came from day 63 after the first vaccine or placebo injection. An adult aged 18-55 years in Boston served as the donor. This clone was seen only a few times.

The input for sequencing was peripheral blood, taken in a trial of Ad26.COV2.S vaccine versus placebo. The V gene is TRBV5-6, the J gene TRBJ2-4, with TRBD1 as a possible D gene (6 bases). The sequence was obtained from a person between 18 and 65 years old who received the Ad26.COV2.S COVID-19 vaccine or a placebo. CDR3 DNA sequence: TGTGCCAGCAGCTCCACAGGGATCGCCAAAAACATTCAGTACTTC. Protein: CASSSTGIAKNIQYF.